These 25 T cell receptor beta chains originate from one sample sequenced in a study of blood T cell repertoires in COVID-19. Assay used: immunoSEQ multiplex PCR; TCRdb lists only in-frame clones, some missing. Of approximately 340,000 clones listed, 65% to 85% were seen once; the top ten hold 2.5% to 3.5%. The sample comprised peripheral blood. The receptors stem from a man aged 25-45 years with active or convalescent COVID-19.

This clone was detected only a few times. The CDR3 bases are TGCGCCAGCAGTTTCCGGGGACAGGGTCTCGAGCAGTACTTC. It specifies CASSFRGQGLEQYF. The rearrangement links TRBV5-1 to TRBJ2-7, with 9 nucleotides matching TRBD1. Trimming cost V 5 bases and J 6 bases; bases outside gene matches: 9. The CDR3 length is 14 residues. Per the germline V gene, CDR1 is SGHRS and CDR2 is YFSETQ.

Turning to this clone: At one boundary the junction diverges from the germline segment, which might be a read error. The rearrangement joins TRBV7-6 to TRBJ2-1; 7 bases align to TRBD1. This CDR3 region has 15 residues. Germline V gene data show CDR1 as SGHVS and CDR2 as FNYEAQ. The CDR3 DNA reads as TGTGCCAGCAGCCTAAGAGGGGGCTCCTACCATGAGCAGTTCTTC. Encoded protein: CASSLRGGSYHEQFF.

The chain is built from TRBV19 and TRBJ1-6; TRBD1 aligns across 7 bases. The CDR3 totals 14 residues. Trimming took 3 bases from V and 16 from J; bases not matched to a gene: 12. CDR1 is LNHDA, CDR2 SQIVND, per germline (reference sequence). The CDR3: CASSIPTGPQSLHF. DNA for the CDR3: TGTGCCAGTAGTATCCCGACAGGGCCACAGTCTCTCCACTTT.

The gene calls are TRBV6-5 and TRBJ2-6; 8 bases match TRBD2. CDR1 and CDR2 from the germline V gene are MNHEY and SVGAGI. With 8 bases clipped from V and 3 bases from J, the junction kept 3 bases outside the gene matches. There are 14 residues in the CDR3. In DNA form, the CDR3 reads TGTGCCAGCTGCGGGGGGCTTGGGGCCAACGTCCTGACTTTC. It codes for CASCGGLGANVLTF.

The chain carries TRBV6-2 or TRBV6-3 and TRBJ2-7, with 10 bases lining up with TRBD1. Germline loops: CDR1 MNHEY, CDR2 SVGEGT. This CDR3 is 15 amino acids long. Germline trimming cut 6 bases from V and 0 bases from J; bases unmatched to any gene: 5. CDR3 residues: CASSQWTGGSYEQYF. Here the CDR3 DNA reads TGTGCCAGCAGCCAATGGACAGGGGGCTCCTACGAGCAGTACTTC.

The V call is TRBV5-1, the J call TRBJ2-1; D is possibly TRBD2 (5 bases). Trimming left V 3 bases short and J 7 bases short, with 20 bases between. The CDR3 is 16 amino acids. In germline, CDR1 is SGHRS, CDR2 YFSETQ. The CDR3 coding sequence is TGCGCCAGCAGCTCCCAGACCCGCCGAGAGGGAAATGAGCAGTTCTTC. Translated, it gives CASSSQTRREGNEQFF.

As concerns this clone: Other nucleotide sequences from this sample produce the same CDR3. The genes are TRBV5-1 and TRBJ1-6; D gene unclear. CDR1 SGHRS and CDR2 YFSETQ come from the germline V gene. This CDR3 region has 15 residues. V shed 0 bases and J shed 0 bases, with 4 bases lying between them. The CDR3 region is CASSLGSSYNSPLHF. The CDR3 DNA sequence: TGCGCCAGCAGCTTGGGTAGCTCCTATAATTCACCCCTCCACTTT.

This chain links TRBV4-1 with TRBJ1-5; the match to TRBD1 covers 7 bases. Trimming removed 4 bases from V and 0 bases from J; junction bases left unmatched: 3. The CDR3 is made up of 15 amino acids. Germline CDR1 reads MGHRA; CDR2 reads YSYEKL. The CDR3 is CASSLGTVSNQPQHF. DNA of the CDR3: TGCGCCAGCAGCCTCGGGACAGTTAGCAATCAGCCCCAGCATTTT.

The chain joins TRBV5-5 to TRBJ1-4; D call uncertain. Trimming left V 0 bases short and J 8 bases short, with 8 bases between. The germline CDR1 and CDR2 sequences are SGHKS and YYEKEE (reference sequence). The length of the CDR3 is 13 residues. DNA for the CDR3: TGTGCCAGCAGCTTGGCCGGAGGCGAAAAACTGTTTTTT. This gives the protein CASSLAGGEKLFF. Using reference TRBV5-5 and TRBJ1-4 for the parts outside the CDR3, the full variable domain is DAGVTQSPTHLIKTRGQQVTLRCSPISGHKSVSWYQQVLGQGPQFIFQYYEKEERGRGNFPDRFSARQFPNYSSELNVNALLLGDSALYLCASSLAGGEKLFFGSGTQLSVL.

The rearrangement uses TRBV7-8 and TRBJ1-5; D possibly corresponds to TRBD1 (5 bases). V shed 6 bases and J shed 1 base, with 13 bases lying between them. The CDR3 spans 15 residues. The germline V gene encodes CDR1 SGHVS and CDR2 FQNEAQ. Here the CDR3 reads CASSNGAQSNQPQHF. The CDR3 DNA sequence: TGTGCCAGCAGTAATGGGGCCCAGAGCAATCAGCCCCAGCATTTT.

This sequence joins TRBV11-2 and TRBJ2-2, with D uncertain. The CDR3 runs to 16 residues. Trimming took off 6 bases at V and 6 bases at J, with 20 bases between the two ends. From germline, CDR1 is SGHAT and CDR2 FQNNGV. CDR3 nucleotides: TGTGCCAGCAGGAGCCTACAGACACGTGTTGCCGGGGAGCTGTTTTTT. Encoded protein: CASRSLQTRVAGELFF.

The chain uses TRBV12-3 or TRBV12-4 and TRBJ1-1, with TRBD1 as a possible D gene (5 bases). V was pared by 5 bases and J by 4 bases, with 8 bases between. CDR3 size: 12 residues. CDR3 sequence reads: CASSRTITEAFF. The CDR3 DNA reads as TGTGCCAGCAGTCGGACAATCACTGAAGCTTTCTTT.

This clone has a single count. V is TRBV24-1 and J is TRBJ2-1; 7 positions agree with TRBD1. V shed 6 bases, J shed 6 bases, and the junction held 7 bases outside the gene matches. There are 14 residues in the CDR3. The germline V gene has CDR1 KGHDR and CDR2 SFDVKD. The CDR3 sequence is CATSNRGRGNEQFF. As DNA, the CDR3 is TGTGCCACCAGTAACAGGGGTAGGGGCAATGAGCAGTTCTTC.

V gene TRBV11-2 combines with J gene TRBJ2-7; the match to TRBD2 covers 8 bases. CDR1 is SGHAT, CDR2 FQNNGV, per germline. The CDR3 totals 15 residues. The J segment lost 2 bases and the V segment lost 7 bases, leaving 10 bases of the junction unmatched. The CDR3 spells CASNFQRERPYEQYF. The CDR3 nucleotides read TGTGCCAGCAACTTCCAGCGGGAGAGACCCTACGAGCAGTACTTC.

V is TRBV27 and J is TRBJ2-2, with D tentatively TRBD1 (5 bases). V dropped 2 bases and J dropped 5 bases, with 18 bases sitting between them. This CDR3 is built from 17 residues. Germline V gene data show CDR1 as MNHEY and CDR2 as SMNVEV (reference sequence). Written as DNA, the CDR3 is TGTGCCAGCAGTTTACTGGGCAGAGATAGGACAACCGGGGAGCTGTTTTTT. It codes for CASSLLGRDRTTGELFF.

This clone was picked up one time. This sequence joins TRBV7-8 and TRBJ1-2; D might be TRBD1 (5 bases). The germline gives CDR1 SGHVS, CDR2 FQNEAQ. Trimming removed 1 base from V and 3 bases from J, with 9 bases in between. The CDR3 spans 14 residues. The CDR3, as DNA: TGTGCCAGCAGCTTAGACAGGCAGGACTATGGCTACACCTTC. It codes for CASSLDRQDYGYTF.

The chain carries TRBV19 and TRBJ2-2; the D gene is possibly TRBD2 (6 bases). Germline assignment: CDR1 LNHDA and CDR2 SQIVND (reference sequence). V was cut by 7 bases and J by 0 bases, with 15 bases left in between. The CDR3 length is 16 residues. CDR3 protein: CASTPQRESNTGELFF. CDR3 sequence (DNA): TGTGCCAGTACCCCACAACGGGAGTCGAACACCGGGGAGCTGTTTTTT.

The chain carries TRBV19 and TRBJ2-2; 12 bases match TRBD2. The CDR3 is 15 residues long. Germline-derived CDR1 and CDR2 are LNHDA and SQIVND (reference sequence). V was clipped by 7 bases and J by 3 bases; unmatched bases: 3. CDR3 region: CASIGTSGYTGELFF. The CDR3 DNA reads TGTGCCAGTATAGGGACTAGCGGGTACACCGGGGAGCTGTTTTTT.

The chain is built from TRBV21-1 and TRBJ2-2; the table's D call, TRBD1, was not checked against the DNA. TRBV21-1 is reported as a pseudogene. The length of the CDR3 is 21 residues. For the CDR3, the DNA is TGTGCCAGCAGCGTTATAAACCAGGGGCGGACGTCACCCCCTGACACCGGGGAGCTGTTTTTT. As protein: CASSVINQGRTSPPDTGELFF.

The CDR3 here is CAKRGEGQDSPYGYTF. As DNA, the CDR3 is TGTGCCAAGCGGGGCGAGGGACAGGATTCTCCCTATGGCTACACCTTC. This sequence joins TRBV19 and TRBJ1-2, with 8 positions matching TRBD1. Trimming at V came to 10 bases and at J to 4 bases, leaving 17 bases not matched to a gene. CDR1 LNHDA and CDR2 SQIVND come from the germline V gene (reference sequence). The CDR3 totals 16 residues.

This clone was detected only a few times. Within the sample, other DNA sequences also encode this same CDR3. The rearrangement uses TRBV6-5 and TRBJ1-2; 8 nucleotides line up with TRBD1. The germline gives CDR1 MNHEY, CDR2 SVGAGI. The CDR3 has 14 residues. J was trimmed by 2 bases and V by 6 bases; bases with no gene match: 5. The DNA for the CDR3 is TGTGCCAGCAGAGGACAGGGCGCCAACTATGGCTACACCTTC. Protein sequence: CASRGQGANYGYTF.

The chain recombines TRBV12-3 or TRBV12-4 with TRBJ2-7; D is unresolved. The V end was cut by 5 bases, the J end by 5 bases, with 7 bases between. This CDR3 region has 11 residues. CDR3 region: CASSLLHEQYF. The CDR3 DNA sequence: TGTGCCAGCAGTCTTCTCCACGAGCAGTACTTC.

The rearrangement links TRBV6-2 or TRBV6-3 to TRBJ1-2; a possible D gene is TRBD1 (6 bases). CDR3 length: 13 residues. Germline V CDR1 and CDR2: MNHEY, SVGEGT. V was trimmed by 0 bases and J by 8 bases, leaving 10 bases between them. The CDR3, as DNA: TGTGCCAGCAGTTACTCGAGGACAGCCGGCTACACCTTC. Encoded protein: CASSYSRTAGYTF.

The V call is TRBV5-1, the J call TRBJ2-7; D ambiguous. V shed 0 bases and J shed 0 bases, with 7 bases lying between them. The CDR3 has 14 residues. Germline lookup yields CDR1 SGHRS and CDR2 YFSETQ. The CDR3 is CASSLATNSYEQYF. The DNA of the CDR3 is TGCGCCAGCAGCTTGGCCACTAACTCCTACGAGCAGTACTTC. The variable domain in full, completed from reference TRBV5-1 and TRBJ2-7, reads KAGVTQTPRYLIKTRGQQVTLSCSPISGHRSVSWYQQTPGQGLQFLFEYFSETQRNKGNFPGRFSGRQFSNSRSEMNVSTLELGDSALYLCASSLATNSYEQYFGPGTRLTVT.

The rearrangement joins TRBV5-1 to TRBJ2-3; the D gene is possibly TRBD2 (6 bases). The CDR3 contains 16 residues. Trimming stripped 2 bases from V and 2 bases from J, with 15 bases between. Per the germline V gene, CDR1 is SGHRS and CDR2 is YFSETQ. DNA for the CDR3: TGCGCCAGCAGCTTCCGAGGTAGCGGAGCCACAGATACGCAGTATTTT. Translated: CASSFRGSGATDTQYF.